There are a few counts of the clone carrying this TCR beta chain. Its antigen is as yet unknown. TCRdb used MiXCR to reprocess the 5' RACE reads, holding one entry per CDR3 protein. The table records 560,000 or so distinct CDR3 sequences, about 18% of them present only once. Trimming took 4 bases from V and 6 from J, leaving 9 bases between them. Germline V gene sequence: CDR1 ENHRY, CDR2 SYGVKD. This CDR3 has 12 residues. This sample was included in a study of T-cell memory formation after mild COVID-19. Regarding the study as a whole: Pre-infection memory contained some responding clones, which suggested that cross-reactive memory had joined.

The J gene is TRBJ1-2, the V gene TRBV10-3; TRBD1 might be the D (6 bases). The sample taken for sequencing was PBMCs or a T cell subset sorted from them (not recorded which). This receptor was obtained from an adult woman who had mild COVID-19 (a few samples of this study predate the infection). Cell type and time point are not known. The CDR3 sequence is CAISGTADGYTF. The CDR3 nucleotides read TGTGCCATCAGTGGGACAGCCGATGGCTACACCTTC.